Listed below are T cell receptor beta chains from one sample, sequenced in a study of blood T cell repertoires in COVID-19. Method: immunoSEQ multiplex PCR; TCRdb's copy keeps in-frame clones and lacks some. The top ten hold approximately 12% of the sample, which has approximately 170,000 clones, under 85% seen once. The sample taken for sequencing was PBMCs or T cells enriched from blood (not recorded which). These TCRs come from a man in his forties or fifties who had recovered from COVID-19. Both conserved end residues are part of each CDR3. Fields, in order: CDR3 DNA, CDR3 protein, CDR3 length, J gene, V gene, clone size, D gene. D genes are given only for firm matches. Clone size appears in some rows only: once, few, many, or a class for an expanded clone.

TGTGCCAGCAGCAAAGGGAGGACAGGGGGCTTGGGGGACACTGAAGCTTTCTTT,CASSKGRTGGLGDTEAFF,18,TRBJ1-1,TRBV21-1,NA,NA
TGTGCCAGCAGCAACCGGGACAGGGGGAACGAGCAGTACTTC,CASSNRDRGNEQYF,14,TRBJ2-7,TRBV9,NA,TRBD1
TGTGCCAGCTCACGACCGGGACAGGGAGGCGAGCAGTACTTC,CASSRPGQGGEQYF,14,TRBJ2-7,TRBV18,NA,TRBD1
TGTGCCAGCAGCAGCGGGACGCTGAGCACTGAAGCTTTCTTT,CASSSGTLSTEAFF,14,TRBJ1-1,TRBV6-2/TRBV6-3,NA,NA
TGCGCCAGCAGCTTATATGGAGTCGCAGATACGCAGTATTTT,CASSLYGVADTQYF,14,TRBJ2-3,TRBV5-1,once,NA
TGTGCCAGCAGACCTACAACTAATGAAAAACTGTTTTTT,CASRPTTNEKLFF,13,TRBJ1-4,TRBV7-6,NA,NA
TGTGCCAGCAGCTGGATTTTGGGAGGTGTTTACGAGCAGTACTTC,CASSWILGGVYEQYF,15,TRBJ2-7,TRBV7-2,NA,NA
TGTGCCAGCAGTTACTCGTTGCGCACAGGGATAACAGATACGCAGTATTTT,CASSYSLRTGITDTQYF,17,TRBJ2-3,TRBV6-2/TRBV6-3,NA,NA
TGTGCCAGCTCACCACTACAGGACTCCTACGAGCAGTACTTC,CASSPLQDSYEQYF,14,TRBJ2-7,TRBV18,NA,NA
TGTGCCACCTTGAGGCCGGACTCTGGAAACACCATATATTTT,CATLRPDSGNTIYF,14,TRBJ1-3,TRBV18,NA,NA
TGTGCCAGCAGTTTCTCCCGTAATGATGGCTACACCTTC,CASSFSRNDGYTF,13,TRBJ1-2,TRBV6-5,NA,NA
TGTGCCTGGAGTCTAGCTTCCTACGAGCAGTACTTC,CAWSLASYEQYF,12,TRBJ2-7,TRBV30,NA,NA
TGTGCCAGCAGTTATCTCCTCAATCAGCCCCAGCATTTT,CASSYLLNQPQHF,13,TRBJ1-5,TRBV6-5,NA,NA
TGTGCCAGCAGCTTGGGGGCTTCTGGAAACACCATATATTTT,CASSLGASGNTIYF,14,TRBJ1-3,TRBV25-1,NA,NA
TGCGCCAGCAGCCAAGGTAGCCTATATTATTTT,CASSQGSLYYF,11,TRBJ1-3,TRBV4-1,NA,NA
TGTGCCAGCAGCTTAGGGGTACCAGGGGAGACCCAGTACTTC,CASSLGVPGETQYF,14,TRBJ2-5,TRBV7-9,NA,NA
TGTGCCAGCAGTGACTCCGGGACTAGCGGGCACACAGATACGCAGTATTTT,CASSDSGTSGHTDTQYF,17,TRBJ2-3,TRBV6-4,NA,TRBD2